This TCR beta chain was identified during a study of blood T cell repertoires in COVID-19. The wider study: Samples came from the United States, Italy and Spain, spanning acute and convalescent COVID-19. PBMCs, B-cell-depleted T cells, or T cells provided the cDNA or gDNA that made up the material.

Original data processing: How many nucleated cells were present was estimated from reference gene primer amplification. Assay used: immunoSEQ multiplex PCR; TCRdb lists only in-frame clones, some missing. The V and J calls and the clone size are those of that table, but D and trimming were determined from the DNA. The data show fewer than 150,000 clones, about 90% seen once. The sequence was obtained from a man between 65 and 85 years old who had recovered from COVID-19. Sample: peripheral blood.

As DNA, the CDR3 is TGCAGCGTCACGTGGGGACAGGGGGGAACAGATACGCAGTATTTT. Its translation is CSVTWGQGGTDTQYF. J is TRBJ2-3 and V is TRBV29-1; 11 positions match TRBD1. Germline CDR1 SQVTM, CDR2 ANQGSEA. The CDR3 loop spans 15 amino acids. The V segment lost 6 bases and the J segment 3 bases; nucleotides outside the gene matches: 8.